Each of the 26 T cell receptor beta chains below was sequenced from the same sample in a study of blood T cell repertoires in COVID-19. Repertoires were generated with immunoSEQ multiplex PCR, while TCRdb's copy carries only in-frame clones and drops some. Of tens of thousands of clones listed, around 93% are singletons. Sequencing used peripheral blood. These TCRs come from a human donor in a cohort sampled during active COVID-19.

V is TRBV23-1 and J is TRBJ2-7; D remains ambiguous. TRBV23-1 is classed as an ORF, of uncertain function. With 0 bases removed from V and 3 bases from J, the gap between germline ends came to 6 bases. This CDR3 spans 13 amino acids. The CDR3 here is CASSQSRHYEQYF. The CDR3 DNA reads as TGCGCCAGCAGTCAATCACGACACTACGAGCAGTACTTC.

The chain is built from TRBV7-9 and TRBJ2-5, with 10 bases lining up with TRBD1. Germline V gene lookup returns CDR1 SEHNR and CDR2 FQNEAQ (reference sequence). This CDR3 region has 16 residues. V shed 8 bases and J 0 bases; nucleotides not matched to a gene: 9. The CDR3 nucleotides are TGTGCCAGCGACTCGGGGGACAGGGGCTACCAAGAGACCCAGTACTTC. Translation: CASDSGDRGYQETQYF. Supplemented by reference TRBV7-9 and TRBJ2-5, the full variable domain reads DTGVSQNPRHKITKRGQNVTFRCDPISEHNRLYWYRQTLGQGPEFLTYFQNEAQLEKSRLLSDRFSAERPKGSFSTLEIQRTEQGDSAMYLCASDSGDRGYQETQYFGPGTRLLVL.

The rearrangement uses TRBV27 and TRBJ1-1; 9 bases are a match to TRBD1. CDR3 length: 17 amino acids. Unmatched junction bases numbered 11, after V lost 5 bases and J lost 1 base. Germline V gene sequence: CDR1 MNHEY, CDR2 SMNVEV (reference sequence). The CDR3 DNA sequence: TGTGCCAGCAGTCGGGACAGGGATATCCTAAAGAACACTGAAGCTTTCTTT. Translated: CASSRDRDILKNTEAFF.

The chain couples TRBV27 to TRBJ1-6, with a tentative D call TRBD1 (6 bases). This CDR3 contains 15 residues. Between the trimmed V and J ends, which lost 7 bases and 7 bases, there was a span of 17 bases. Per germline, CDR1 MNHEY and CDR2 SMNVEV (reference sequence). For the CDR3, the DNA is TGTGCCAGCACCCTGGGCGGGGGCGCGAATTCACCCCTCCACTTT. This codes for CASTLGGGANSPLHF.

On this clone itself: The junction departs from germline at one end; a sequencing error may be responsible. This chain joins TRBV10-2 and TRBJ2-7; 7 positions match TRBD2. CDR1 is WSHSY, CDR2 SAAADI, per germline. The CDR3 totals 13 residues. The chain's CDR3 is CASSEAVTSNLCF. The CDR3 DNA is TGCGCCAGCAGTGAAGCCGTGACTAGCAACCTTTGCTTC.

This chain links TRBV6-5 with TRBJ1-1; possible D gene TRBD1, 5 bases. The V end lost 6 bases, the J end lost 2 bases, and 16 bases lay between the germline ends. The CDR3 spans 15 residues. The V gene's germline CDR1 is MNHEY and CDR2 SVGAGI. DNA for the CDR3: TGTGCCAGCAGCCCGACAGCCCAAACCAACACTGAAGCTTTCTTT. Protein: CASSPTAQTNTEAFF.

The CDR3 DNA reads TGTGCCAGCAGCGTTAGCGGGGGGATTTTGGATGAGCAGTTCTTC. This encodes CASSVSGGILDEQFF. This chain joins TRBV9 and TRBJ2-1; 10 positions agree with TRBD2. CDR3 length equals 15 residues. Germline loops: CDR1 SGDLS, CDR2 YYNGEE. Trimming at V came to 2 bases and at J to 8 bases, leaving 7 bases not matched to a gene.

V is TRBV2 and J is TRBJ2-3; maybe TRBD2 (6 bases). Trimming took off 6 bases at V and 2 bases at J, with 15 bases between the two ends. Germline CDR1 reads SNHLY; CDR2 reads FYNNEI. This CDR3 contains 15 residues. In nucleotides, the CDR3 is TGTGCCAGCAGACCGACGGGACTTTACACAGATACGCAGTATTTT. It translates to CASRPTGLYTDTQYF.

The chain recombines TRBV3-1 (or the pseudogene TRBV3-2) with TRBJ1-3; a weak D match, TRBD1 (5 bases). Per germline, CDR1 LGHDT and CDR2 YNNKEL (reference sequence). V was pared by 5 bases and J by 0 bases, with 20 bases between. This CDR3 region has 18 residues. CDR3 bases: TGTGCCAGCAGCAGACTAGGGGCAAAACGGGGCTCTGGAAACACCATATATTTT. This codes for CASSRLGAKRGSGNTIYF.

The chain couples TRBV7-3 to TRBJ2-7, with TRBD1 matching 8 bases. Looked up from germline, CDR1 is SGHTA and CDR2 is FQGTGA. The CDR3 sequence is 12 residues long. V trimming: 9 bases; J trimming: 4 bases; junction bases outside the gene matches: 5. The CDR3 DNA reads as TGTGCCAGTCGGACAGGGTTTTACGAGCAGTACTTC. It is translated as CASRTGFYEQYF.

This rearrangement joins TRBV12-3 or TRBV12-4 to TRBJ1-5; no definite D call. V gave up 5 bases and J gave up 4 bases, with 6 bases separating them. CDR3 length equals 12 residues. Here the CDR3 reads CASSVLNQPQHF. As DNA, the CDR3 is TGTGCCAGCAGTGTCCTTAATCAGCCCCAGCATTTT.

The V call is TRBV29-1, the J call TRBJ2-7; no reliable D call. Trimming took off 7 bases at V and 3 bases at J, with 10 bases between the two ends. The CDR3 runs 11 residues. Germline-derived CDR1 and CDR2 are SQVTM and ANQGSEA. In DNA, the CDR3 is TGCAGCGCCACCGCGGACTACGAGCAGTACTTC. Protein sequence: CSATADYEQYF.

This clone appeared a few times. The CDR3 protein is CASSVASSLTYNEQFF. For the CDR3, the DNA is TGTGCCAGCAGCGTAGCTAGTAGCCTCACCTACAATGAGCAGTTCTTC. The V gene is TRBV9, the J gene TRBJ2-1; D is unclear. CDR3 length: 16 residues. The ends were cut back, 0 bases at V and 2 bases at J, with 12 bases in the middle. Germline values: CDR1 SGDLS, CDR2 YYNGEE. Combining the CDR3 with reference TRBV9 and TRBJ2-1 gives the whole variable domain DSGVTQTPKHLITATGQRVTLRCSPRSGDLSVYWYQQSLDQGLQFLIQYYNGEERAKGNILERFSAQQFPDLHSELNLSSLELGDSALYFCASSVASSLTYNEQFFGPGTRLTVL.

This clone was found once. The chain combines TRBV11-2 with TRBJ2-5; D possibly corresponds to TRBD1 (6 bases). Germline V CDR1 and CDR2: SGHAT, FQNNGV. The CDR3 is made up of 12 amino acids. V was clipped by 5 bases and J by 12 bases, with 16 bases between them. CDR3 nucleotide sequence: TGTGCCAGCAGCGCACACCGACAGGTCAAGTACTTC. Its translation: CASSAHRQVKYF.

The genes are TRBV11-2 and TRBJ2-2; possibly TRBD1 for D (6 bases). Germline assignment: CDR1 SGHAT and CDR2 FQNNGV. CDR3 length equals 17 residues. Trimming shortened V by 5 bases and J by 4 bases, and 20 bases separated the two germline ends. The CDR3: CASSPRPLVTGTGELFF. The CDR3 bases are TGTGCCAGCAGCCCTAGACCCCTTGTGACAGGCACCGGGGAGCTGTTTTTT.

The chain couples TRBV4-1 to TRBJ2-3; 7 nucleotides line up with TRBD2. The ends lost 0 bases at V and 6 bases at J; junction bases unmatched: 12. Germline V gene lookup returns CDR1 MGHRA and CDR2 YSYEKL. This CDR3 has 17 residues. The CDR3 region has the DNA TGCGCCAGCAGCCAAGATCTTGAGCGGGACCGAGGGGATACGCAGTATTTT. Its protein product is CASSQDLERDRGDTQYF.

This rearrangement joins TRBV5-6 to TRBJ1-1; D call uncertain. The ends were cut back, 0 bases at V and 4 bases at J, with 7 bases in the middle. The CDR3 extends over 13 amino acids. The germline V gene has CDR1 SGHDT and CDR2 YYEEEE. The CDR3 is CASSLVSPTEAFF. CDR3 DNA sequence: TGTGCCAGCAGCTTGGTGAGCCCCACTGAAGCTTTCTTT.

The V call is TRBV30, the J call TRBJ1-4; D is undetermined. CDR1 is GTSNPN, CDR2 SVGIG, per germline (reference sequence). Trimming cost V 1 base and J 8 bases, with 8 bases left between them. There are 12 residues in the CDR3. The CDR3 reads CAWSASFEKLFF. The CDR3 DNA follows: TGTGCCTGGAGTGCTAGCTTCGAAAAACTGTTTTTT.

The chain recombines TRBV4-1 with TRBJ1-3; D remains ambiguous. Between the trimmed V and J ends, which lost 1 base and 2 bases, there was a span of 6 bases. Germline CDR1 MGHRA, CDR2 YSYEKL. The CDR3 is made up of 14 amino acids. CDR3 sequence reads: CASSQVLPGNTIYF. The CDR3 nucleotides read TGCGCCAGCAGCCAAGTCCTCCCTGGAAACACCATATATTTT.

The V call is TRBV11-3, the J call TRBJ2-3, with a weak D call TRBD2 (6 bases). The CDR3 has 17 residues. CDR1 and CDR2 (germline): SGHNT, YENEEA. With 0 bases removed from V and 1 base from J, the gap between germline ends came to 14 bases. The CDR3 region has the DNA TGTGCCAGCAGCTTAGATCTTCAGGGAGGACGCACAGATACGCAGTATTTT. It specifies CASSLDLQGGRTDTQYF.

The genes are TRBV6-6 and TRBJ2-7; 9 bases are shared with TRBD1. V was clipped by 6 bases and J by 6 bases; unmatched bases: 9. Germline assignment: CDR1 MNHNY and CDR2 SVGAGI (reference sequence). This CDR3 is 14 amino acids long. The CDR3 DNA is TGTGCCAGCAGAACCCTGACAGGGGGTAGCGAGCAGTACTTC. Protein: CASRTLTGGSEQYF.

The chain employs TRBV7-8 and TRBJ2-1, with D perhaps matching TRBD2 (5 bases). Germline values: CDR1 SGHVS, CDR2 FQNEAQ. The V gene lost 5 bases and the J gene lost 4 bases, with 15 bases spanning the gap. The CDR3 is made up of 15 amino acids. CDR3 protein: CASSRGVASYNEQFF. CDR3 nucleotide sequence: TGTGCCAGCAGCCGGGGAGTTGCGAGTTACAATGAGCAGTTCTTC.

The V call is TRBV6-5, the J call TRBJ1-4; TRBD1 might be the D (6 bases). CDR3 length: 15 amino acids. The V gene lost 6 bases and the J gene lost 8 bases, with 19 bases spanning the gap. Germline values: CDR1 MNHEY, CDR2 SVGAGI. The CDR3 spells CASRPNRAYGEKLFF. In nucleotides, the CDR3 is TGTGCCAGCAGACCTAACAGGGCGTATGGGGAAAAACTGTTTTTT.

The chain joins TRBV24-1 to TRBJ1-2; TRBD1 agrees at 8 bases. This CDR3 spans 17 amino acids. In germline, CDR1 is KGHDR, CDR2 SFDVKD. With 3 bases clipped from V and 0 bases from J, the junction kept 8 bases outside the gene matches. CDR3 bases: TGTGCCACCAGTGATCCAGGCAGGGGGCAAGCTAACTATGGCTACACCTTC. It yields the protein CATSDPGRGQANYGYTF.

This clone has only one observation. The gene calls are TRBV7-9 and TRBJ1-4; 7 positions match TRBD1. The V segment lost 3 bases and the J segment 0 bases; nucleotides outside the gene matches: 7. The CDR3 runs to 17 residues. Germline V gives CDR1 SEHNR, CDR2 FQNEAQ (reference sequence). The CDR3: CASSLLGGRTTNEKLFF. Here the CDR3 DNA reads TGTGCCAGCAGCTTGCTAGGGGGCAGGACAACTAATGAAAAACTGTTTTTT.

This rearrangement joins TRBV7-2 to TRBJ2-3; 7 bases map to TRBD2. The germline V gene encodes CDR1 SGHTA and CDR2 FQGNSA. V dropped 3 bases and J dropped 2; count of bases not matched to a gene: 2. This CDR3 spans 14 amino acids. The CDR3 coding sequence is TGTGCCAGCAGCTTGGGACTATTCACAGATACGCAGTATTTT. It is translated as CASSLGLFTDTQYF.